A single sample gave rise to the 24 T cell receptor beta chains below, sequenced in a study of follicular helper T cells after annual influenza vaccination. Time point of the sample: 2015-2016 season, 7 days after influenza vaccination. Sequencing was performed with immunoSEQ multiplex PCR; in TCRdb, only in-frame clones are kept and a portion is missing. The sample includes more than 9,000 clones, around 80% of them seen just once. Sequenced material: CXCR5+ CD38- circulating T follicular helper cells from blood, taken 7 days after influenza vaccination. Sample subset: circulating Tfh, non-naive CD4+CXCR5+PD-1+ (ICOS+CD38+ or ICOS-CD38-). The receptors derive from an adult who received the influenza vaccine.

The chain couples TRBV5-1 to TRBJ2-2; possible D gene TRBD1, 6 bases. CDR3 length equals 15 residues. CDR1 and CDR2 (germline): SGHRS, YFSETQ. Trimming cost V 1 base and J 5 bases, with 12 bases left between them. In nucleotides, the CDR3 is TGCGCCAGCAGCTTGAGGCAGGGGATGACCGGGGAGCTGTTTTTT. It codes for CASSLRQGMTGELFF.

The rearrangement links TRBV11-2 to TRBJ1-2; no clear D gene. V shed 5 bases and J shed 6 bases, with 19 bases lying between them. The germline gives CDR1 SGHAT, CDR2 FQNNGV. The CDR3 is 15 residues long. The CDR3 sequence is CASSPGSAKDNGYTF. The DNA of the CDR3 is TGTGCCAGCAGCCCTGGCAGCGCCAAGGATAATGGCTACACCTTC.

V gene TRBV5-1 combines with J gene TRBJ1-6, with D tentatively TRBD1 (6 bases). Germline CDR1 and CDR2: SGHRS and YFSETQ. V lost 7 bases, J lost 8 bases, and 16 bases lay in between. There are 14 residues in the CDR3. In nucleotides, the CDR3 is TGCGCCAGCGGGCCGGGGGCGTTGGATTCACCCCTCCACTTT. Its translation: CASGPGALDSPLHF.

The chain has TRBV19 and TRBJ1-2; D gene uncertain. Germline-derived CDR1 and CDR2 are LNHDA and SQIVND (reference sequence). The CDR3 consists of 14 residues. V lost 8 bases and J lost 4, with 17 bases in between. DNA of the CDR3: TGTGCCAGTGTACCGGTGGGCAGAAGCTATGGCTACACCTTC. Translated, it gives CASVPVGRSYGYTF.

The genes are TRBV11-2 and TRBJ2-2; D not resolved. This CDR3 has 15 residues. The V end was cut by 2 bases, the J end by 5 bases, with 12 bases between. The germline gives CDR1 SGHAT, CDR2 FQNNGV. CDR3 in DNA: TGTGCCAGCAGCTTAAATCCCACCTCAACCGGGGAGCTGTTTTTT. This encodes CASSLNPTSTGELFF.

The sample holds one count of this clone. CDR3 nucleotide sequence: TGTGCCTGGAGTGGGGATTGGGGGCGCGAGACCAATGAGCAGTTCTTC. Translated, it gives CAWSGDWGRETNEQFF. This chain connects TRBV30 to TRBJ2-1; possible D gene TRBD1, 6 bases. The germline V and J ends were trimmed by 1 base and 6 bases, with 19 bases remaining between them. Germline CDR1 is GTSNPN and CDR2 is SVGIG (reference sequence). The CDR3 extends over 16 amino acids.

The chain links TRBV9 to TRBJ2-5; 7 bases are shared with TRBD2. The trim removed 0 bases at V and 5 bases at J, leaving 7 bases unmatched. CDR1 and CDR2 from the germline V gene are SGDLS and YYNGEE. CDR3 length: 15 residues. CDR3 in amino acids: CASSVAGGSAETQYF. The CDR3 DNA reads TGTGCCAGCAGCGTAGCCGGGGGGAGCGCGGAGACCCAGTACTTC.

The V gene is TRBV6-1, the J gene TRBJ2-1; D is possibly TRBD2 (6 bases). Trimming removed 5 bases at V and 8 bases at J, with 10 bases between. This CDR3 region has 12 residues. The germline CDR1 and CDR2 sequences are MNHNS and SASEGT. The CDR3 region has the DNA TGTGCCAGCAGTTCGGGGGAAGATGAGCAGTTCTTC. It is translated as CASSSGEDEQFF.

The V gene is TRBV7-2, the J gene TRBJ2-3; D unresolved. The CDR3 runs to 16 residues. The V gene lost 7 bases and the J gene lost 0 bases, with 17 bases spanning the gap. Per germline, CDR1 SGHTA and CDR2 FQGNSA. This CDR3 is CASILSGDPSTDTQYF. In DNA, the CDR3 is TGTGCCAGCATCCTTTCCGGCGACCCCAGCACAGATACGCAGTATTTT.

This chain joins TRBV7-9 and TRBJ1-1; no definite D call. Germline loops: CDR1 SEHNR, CDR2 FQNEAQ (reference sequence). With 1 base removed from V and 0 bases from J, the gap between germline ends came to 3 bases. The CDR3 runs 13 residues. CDR3: CASSLDMNTEAFF. The CDR3 region has the DNA TGTGCCAGCAGCTTAGACATGAACACTGAAGCTTTCTTT.

The chain links TRBV29-1 to TRBJ2-7, with TRBD1 as a possible D gene (6 bases). V lost 6 bases, J lost 0 bases, and 12 bases lay in between. The germline V gene has CDR1 SQVTM and CDR2 ANQGSEA. This CDR3 has 13 amino acids. The CDR3 region is CSVDTTGSYEQYF. CDR3 DNA: TGCAGCGTGGATACGACAGGCTCCTACGAGCAGTACTTC.

The CDR3 bases are TGTGCCAGCAGCCTGCCCCTTAAGAGGGACAGGGGGAACACCGGGGAGCTGTTTTTT. Its translation: CASSLPLKRDRGNTGELFF. V gene TRBV2 combines with J gene TRBJ2-2; 10 bases align to TRBD1. The CDR3 is made up of 19 amino acids. V gave up 6 bases and J gave up 1 base; unmatched junction bases: 14. Germline-derived CDR1 and CDR2 are SNHLY and FYNNEI.

The chain has TRBV18 and TRBJ1-2; weak D call: TRBD1 (6 bases). Trimming pared 3 bases from V and 4 bases from J, leaving 21 bases between. This CDR3 has 17 residues. Germline V CDR1 and CDR2: KGHSH, LQKENI. The CDR3 sequence is CASSPRGATQISYGYTF. The CDR3 nucleotides read TGTGCCAGCTCACCCCGGGGGGCAACCCAAATTTCCTATGGCTACACCTTC.

This chain uses TRBV7-9 with TRBJ2-3; no definite D call. V was shortened by 3 bases and J by 4 bases, with 8 bases between the two germline ends. The CDR3 runs to 13 residues. CDR1 is SEHNR and CDR2 is FQNEAQ in the germline V gene (reference sequence). The chain's CDR3 is CASSFGEADTQYF. CDR3 nucleotide sequence: TGTGCCAGCAGCTTTGGCGAGGCAGATACGCAGTATTTT. The variable domain in full, with the rest retrieved from reference TRBV7-9 and TRBJ2-3, is DTGVSQNPRHKITKRGQNVTFRCDPISEHNRLYWYRQTLGQGPEFLTYFQNEAQLEKSRLLSDRFSAERPKGSFSTLEIQRTEQGDSAMYLCASSFGEADTQYFGPGTRLTVL.

The V and J genes are TRBV7-7 and TRBJ2-7; the match to TRBD1 covers 7 bases. V was clipped by 5 bases and J by 2 bases; unmatched bases: 9. Looked up from germline, CDR1 is SSHAT and CDR2 is FNYEAQ (reference sequence). This CDR3 has 15 residues. CDR3 sequence (DNA): TGTGCCAGCAGCCCCGGGACAGCGGATACCTACGAGCAGTACTTC. The encoded protein is CASSPGTADTYEQYF.

The sample holds one count of this clone. The chain joins TRBV30 to TRBJ1-3; D may be TRBD1 (6 bases). The CDR3 has 14 residues. Trimming stripped 2 bases from V and 7 bases from J, with 15 bases between. Germline assignment: CDR1 GTSNPN and CDR2 SVGIG (reference sequence). The CDR3 nucleotides are TGTGCCTGGAGTACAGGGCGCACCGGGAACACCATATATTTT. Translated: CAWSTGRTGNTIYF.

The V gene is TRBV11-3, the J gene TRBJ1-3; 9 bases fit TRBD1. CDR1 is SGHNT, CDR2 YENEEA, per germline. Germline trimming cut 3 bases from V and 4 bases from J; bases unmatched to any gene: 4. The CDR3 is 15 residues long. The CDR3 DNA reads TGTGCCAGCAGCTTCTCGGACAGGGGAGGAAACACCATATATTTT. Amino acid sequence: CASSFSDRGGNTIYF.

V is TRBV27 and J is TRBJ1-3; unclear D gene. CDR1 and CDR2 from the germline V gene are MNHEY and SMNVEV (reference sequence). The CDR3 has 15 amino acids. The V gene lost 3 bases and the J gene lost 2 bases, with 11 bases spanning the gap. The DNA of the CDR3 is TGTGCCAGCAGTTTCAACGGGGAAGCTGGAAACACCATATATTTT. Its translation is CASSFNGEAGNTIYF.

The V call is TRBV30, the J call TRBJ1-1, with 7 nucleotides matching TRBD1. Germline V gives CDR1 GTSNPN, CDR2 SVGIG (reference sequence). J was trimmed by 7 bases and V by 4 bases; bases with no gene match: 12. CDR3 length: 14 amino acids. CDR3 DNA sequence: TGTGCCTGGATCAAGGGGGCGATGGTCGGTGAAGCTTTCTTT. Protein product: CAWIKGAMVGEAFF. The variable domain in full, completed from reference TRBV30 and TRBJ1-1, reads SQTIHQWPATLVQPVGSPLSLECTVEGTSNPNLYWYRQAAGRGLQLLFYSVGIGQISSEVPQNLSASRPQDRQFILSSKKLLLSDSGFYLCAWIKGAMVGEAFFGQGTRLTVV.

CDR3 loop: CAWSLPLRGNQPQHF. In nucleotides, the CDR3 is TGTGCCTGGAGTCTCCCTTTGCGGGGTAATCAGCCCCAGCATTTT. The chain employs TRBV30 and TRBJ1-5; no firm D call. This CDR3 contains 15 residues. The V and J ends lost 2 bases and 4 bases respectively, with 15 bases between them. CDR1 GTSNPN and CDR2 SVGIG come from the germline V gene (reference sequence).

The chain links TRBV27 to TRBJ1-4; TRBD1 aligns across 7 bases. V shed 8 bases and J 5 bases; nucleotides not matched to a gene: 5. There are 13 residues in the CDR3. Germline V gene sequence: CDR1 MNHEY, CDR2 SMNVEV (reference sequence). The CDR3 loop is CASRTGHNEKLFF. The DNA of the CDR3 is TGTGCCAGCCGGACAGGCCACAATGAAAAACTGTTTTTT.

The chain is built from TRBV27 and TRBJ1-3; D is unresolved. Trimming cost V 3 bases and J 7 bases, with 22 bases left between them. CDR1 MNHEY and CDR2 SMNVEV come from the germline V gene (reference sequence). This CDR3 region has 17 residues. The CDR3 DNA sequence: TGTGCCAGCAGTTTGCATGGAATTGCGCCTGAGACTAACACCATATATTTT. The encoded protein is CASSLHGIAPETNTIYF.

The chain has TRBV7-9 and TRBJ1-2, with no clear D. Per germline, CDR1 SEHNR and CDR2 FQNEAQ (reference sequence). Trimming took 5 bases from V and 5 from J, leaving 9 bases between them. The CDR3 runs 12 residues. The chain's CDR3 is CASSENLYGYTF. CDR3 nucleotides: TGTGCCAGCAGCGAAAACCTTTATGGCTACACCTTC. Using reference TRBV7-9 and TRBJ1-2 for the parts outside the CDR3, the full variable domain is DTGVSQNPRHKITKRGQNVTFRCDPISEHNRLYWYRQTLGQGPEFLTYFQNEAQLEKSRLLSDRFSAERPKGSFSTLEIQRTEQGDSAMYLCASSENLYGYTFGSGTRLTVV.

The V call is TRBV25-1, the J call TRBJ2-2; D perhaps matches TRBD2 (7 bases). The V gene's germline CDR1 is MGHDK and CDR2 SYGVNS. The CDR3 totals 15 residues. V was cut by 1 base and J by 5 bases, with 11 bases left in between. The CDR3 region is CASSELGGRTGELFF. The CDR3 DNA reads as TGTGCCAGCAGTGAATTGGGGGGGCGAACCGGGGAGCTGTTTTTT.